One sample yielded the 24 T cell receptor beta chains listed below, sequenced in a study of radiation and T cells in renal cell carcinoma. Profiled with immunoSEQ multiplex PCR; TCRdb holds only in-frame clones, not every one. The table includes approximately 80,000 clones, roughly nine tenths detected once. Time point described: blood 4 weeks post-SBRT, at nephrectomy. Described treatment: 15 Gy SBRT to primary tumor, nephrectomy 4 weeks later. The source material was blood, sampled from a patient whose treatment included radiotherapy and nephrectomy. These receptors were obtained from a woman in her sixties or seventies with renal cell carcinoma.

The rearrangement joins TRBV7-2 to TRBJ1-6; TRBD1 agrees at 7 bases. Per germline, CDR1 SGHTA and CDR2 FQGNSA. The CDR3 spans 19 residues. V shed 5 bases and J 0 bases; nucleotides not matched to a gene: 13. CDR3 bases: TGTGCCAGCAGCCTACGGACAGGAACAACGAGCTCCTATAATTCACCCCTCCACTTT. Its translation is CASSLRTGTTSSYNSPLHF.

This chain connects TRBV7-9 to TRBJ2-1; no reliable D call. V lost 5 bases, J lost 2 bases, and 16 bases lay in between. This CDR3 region has 16 residues. From germline, CDR1 is SEHNR and CDR2 FQNEAQ (reference sequence). The DNA of the CDR3 is TGTGCCAGCAGCCGACCTGACCGGCCCCCCTACAATGAGCAGTTCTTC. Translation gives CASSRPDRPPYNEQFF.

The V and J genes are TRBV6-1 and TRBJ2-2; maybe TRBD1 (6 bases). CDR1 and CDR2 (germline): MNHNS, SASEGT. The CDR3 spans 14 residues. V was pared by 6 bases and J by 1 base, with 9 bases between. The DNA of the CDR3 is TGTGCCAGCAGCCGGGACAAGAACACCGGGGAGCTGTTTTTT. Protein product: CASSRDKNTGELFF.

This clone was seen only once. V gene TRBV10-3 combines with J gene TRBJ2-7; D not certain. This CDR3 is built from 16 residues. Germline V gives CDR1 ENHRY, CDR2 SYGVKD. Trimming removed 2 bases from V and 1 base from J, with 15 bases in between. The chain's CDR3 is CAISERAVKGSYEQYF. CDR3 sequence (DNA): TGTGCCATCAGTGAGAGGGCGGTGAAGGGATCCTACGAGCAGTACTTC.

This chain connects TRBV4-2 to TRBJ2-5; 10 bases are a match to TRBD2. The CDR3 is 15 residues long. Germline trimming cut 2 bases from V and 7 bases from J; bases unmatched to any gene: 7. From germline, CDR1 is LGHNA and CDR2 YNFKEQ. The CDR3 bases are TGTGCCAGCAGCCAATTAGCGGGGGGTGACGGGACCCAGTACTTC. It encodes CASSQLAGGDGTQYF.

The chain has TRBV4-2 and TRBJ1-2; tentatively, D is TRBD1 (5 bases). The CDR3 is made up of 13 amino acids. Trimming removed 1 base at V and 3 bases at J, with 6 bases between. In germline, CDR1 is LGHNA, CDR2 YNFKEQ. The CDR3 sequence is CASSQGGDYGYTF. The DNA of the CDR3 is TGTGCCAGCAGCCAAGGAGGGGACTATGGCTACACCTTC.

The chain is built from TRBV15 and TRBJ2-1; tentative D call: TRBD2 (5 bases). There are 13 residues in the CDR3. Between the trimmed V and J ends, which lost 3 bases and 8 bases, there was a span of 11 bases. The germline V gene encodes CDR1 LNHNV and CDR2 YYDKDF (reference sequence). For the CDR3, the DNA is TGTGCCACCAGCAGGGGCGGGTCTGATGAGCAGTTCTTC. It codes for CATSRGGSDEQFF.

The chain is built from TRBV27 and TRBJ1-1; D is unclear. The CDR3 has 15 amino acids. From germline, CDR1 is MNHEY and CDR2 SMNVEV (reference sequence). V lost 2 bases to trimming and J lost 4 bases, with 14 bases between them. The CDR3 region is CASSLGSAQSTEAFF. In DNA form, the CDR3 reads TGTGCCAGCAGTTTAGGTTCCGCCCAAAGCACTGAAGCTTTCTTT.

This chain uses TRBV5-6 with TRBJ2-1; no clear D gene. This CDR3 contains 13 residues. The germline V gene has CDR1 SGHDT and CDR2 YYEEEE. V lost 1 base to trimming and J lost 6 bases, with 8 bases between them. For the CDR3, the DNA is TGTGCCAGCAGCTTGATTGGGCGCAATGAGCAGTTCTTC. It specifies CASSLIGRNEQFF.

This chain uses TRBV14 with TRBJ1-6; unclear D gene. Deletions cut 0 bases from V and 13 bases from J, with 13 bases between. The length of the CDR3 is 14 residues. Germline V CDR1 and CDR2: SGHDN, FVKESK. CDR3: CASSQEAGPSPLHF. CDR3 nucleotides: TGTGCCAGCAGCCAAGAGGCGGGCCCCTCCCCCCTCCACTTT.

The V call is TRBV15, the J call TRBJ1-6; no definite D call. V was pared by 0 bases and J by 6 bases, with 0 bases between. CDR1 is LNHNV and CDR2 is YYDKDF in the germline V gene (reference sequence). The CDR3 is made up of 12 amino acids. The chain's CDR3 is CATSRDNSPLHF. The DNA for the CDR3 is TGTGCCACCAGCAGAGATAATTCACCCCTCCACTTT.

This clone occurred once. The rearrangement links TRBV7-2 to TRBJ2-5; 14 nucleotides agree with TRBD2. J was trimmed by 10 bases and V by 4 bases; bases with no gene match: 11. The CDR3 extends over 16 amino acids. From germline, CDR1 is SGHTA and CDR2 FQGNSA. Here the CDR3 reads CASSSPTSGGGRDQYF. DNA for the CDR3: TGTGCCAGCAGCTCCCCGACTAGCGGGGGGGGAAGAGACCAGTACTTC.

This clone was observed a handful of times. CDR3 nucleotides: TGCGCCAGCAGCGACCAAGAGACCCAGTACTTC. This encodes CASSDQETQYF. This sequence joins TRBV5-1 and TRBJ2-5; unclear D gene. Germline lookup yields CDR1 SGHRS and CDR2 YFSETQ. V was shortened by 4 bases and J by 0 bases, with 1 base between the two germline ends. The CDR3 runs to 11 residues.

Regarding this clone: The junction departs from the called germline gene at one end, perhaps through a read error. The J gene is TRBJ2-7, the V gene TRBV7-7; the match to TRBD1 covers 9 bases. Per germline, CDR1 SSHAT and CDR2 FNYEAQ (reference sequence). The CDR3 totals 16 residues. CDR3 in DNA: TGTGCTAGCAGCTCACTGCCGGGACAGGGCCCCTACGAGCAGTACTTC. Protein sequence: CASSSLPGQGPYEQYF.

CDR3 sequence: CASSSGSGYTF. In DNA, the CDR3 is TGTGCCAGCAGTTCGGGAAGTGGCTACACCTTC. This chain connects TRBV27 to TRBJ1-2; D unclear. Germline V gives CDR1 MNHEY, CDR2 SMNVEV (reference sequence). The V end lost 4 bases, the J end lost 7 bases, and 7 bases lay between the germline ends. The length of the CDR3 is 11 residues.

A single count supports this clone. This specimen includes other DNA sequences encoding the same CDR3. The chain is built from TRBV5-6 and TRBJ2-7, with D uncertain. Germline values: CDR1 SGHDT, CDR2 YYEEEE. CDR3 length: 13 residues. Trimming cost V 0 bases and J 2 bases, with 6 bases left between them. The CDR3 nucleotides are TGTGCCAGCAGCTTGGGGGCAGCCTACGAGCAGTACTTC. It encodes CASSLGAAYEQYF.

The chain has TRBV7-9 and TRBJ2-5; 10 bases fit TRBD1. Unmatched junction bases numbered 10, after V lost 5 bases and J lost 4 bases. This CDR3 contains 16 residues. Germline V gene data show CDR1 as SEHNR and CDR2 as FQNEAQ (reference sequence). The chain's CDR3 is CASSTGQGRVGETQYF. As DNA, the CDR3 is TGTGCCAGCAGCACGGGACAGGGGCGGGTGGGAGAGACCCAGTACTTC.

This clone was observed once. The V gene is TRBV9, the J gene TRBJ2-1, with 8 positions matching TRBD2. J was trimmed by 7 bases and V by 0 bases; bases with no gene match: 9. CDR1 and CDR2 (germline): SGDLS, YYNGEE. This CDR3 contains 16 residues. This CDR3 is CASSVVVAGSGNEQFF. The CDR3 nucleotides are TGTGCCAGCAGCGTAGTAGTAGCGGGAAGTGGAAATGAGCAGTTCTTC.

V and J are TRBV20-1 and TRBJ2-7, with D unclear. This CDR3 contains 11 residues. V lost 2 bases and J 4 bases, leaving 6 bases between the germline ends. Germline V gives CDR1 DFQATT, CDR2 SNEGSKA (reference sequence). CDR3 loop: CSARMGYEQYF. In nucleotides, the CDR3 is TGCAGTGCTAGAATGGGTTACGAGCAGTACTTC.

The rearrangement uses TRBV5-6 and TRBJ2-3; D is undetermined. Looked up from germline, CDR1 is SGHDT and CDR2 is YYEEEE. The CDR3 length is 15 residues. Trimming removed 0 bases at V and 2 bases at J, with 10 bases between. The CDR3 coding sequence is TGTGCCAGCAGCTTGGTGGCTACCCTCACAGATACGCAGTATTTT. It specifies CASSLVATLTDTQYF.

The gene calls are TRBV5-1 and TRBJ2-1; TRBD2 matches 10 bases. Per germline, CDR1 SGHRS and CDR2 YFSETQ. The V segment lost 1 base and the J segment 5 bases; nucleotides outside the gene matches: 3. This CDR3 spans 15 amino acids. CDR3 sequence (DNA): TGCGCCAGCAGCTTGCGAGCGGGGGGGAACAATGAGCAGTTCTTC. It specifies CASSLRAGGNNEQFF.

V is TRBV4-3 and J is TRBJ1-1; no reliable D call. The CDR3 covers 14 residues. Deletions cut 0 bases from V and 8 bases from J, with 13 bases between. Germline V gene lookup returns CDR1 LGHNA and CDR2 YSLEER. The CDR3 loop is CASSQEPGLGEAFF. CDR3 nucleotide sequence: TGCGCCAGCAGCCAAGAACCCGGGCTCGGAGAAGCTTTCTTT.

The chain carries TRBV6-6 and TRBJ2-3, with D tentatively TRBD2 (7 bases). CDR3 length: 15 residues. Germline CDR1 is MNHNY and CDR2 is SVGAGI (reference sequence). Deletions cut 0 bases from V and 6 bases from J, with 13 bases between. The DNA of the CDR3 is TGTGCCAGCAGTTACTCGGGGGGGCGAGTGGATACGCAGTATTTT. Protein sequence: CASSYSGGRVDTQYF.

A note on this clone: Different DNA sequences within this sample yield the same CDR3. The V gene is TRBV19, the J gene TRBJ2-7; no clear D gene. Trimming removed 0 bases from V and 2 bases from J, with 8 bases in between. This CDR3 is built from 14 residues. Germline lookup yields CDR1 LNHDA and CDR2 SQIVND (reference sequence). The CDR3 nucleotides are TGTGCCAGTAGTATAGAGGGCGGAACCTACGAGCAGTACTTC. Its translation: CASSIEGGTYEQYF.